One and the same sample provided the 23 T cell receptor beta chains below, sequenced in a study of blood T cells in healthy people across ages. The authors ran a second PCR of 7 to 11 cycles using a sample-barcoded 5' primer and a J-beta primer mix. TCRdb processed the 5' RACE reads anew with MiXCR; each CDR3 protein has one entry. The sample records 1 million or so distinct CDR3 sequences, approximately 25% being singletons. The same sample was also used in a study of T cells of mothers and their children.

Sequenced sample: blood. All receptors derive from a girl aged 2-10 years in good health.

The chain couples TRBV5-6 to TRBJ1-1; weak D call: TRBD1 (6 bases). There are 13 residues in the CDR3. The germline V gene has CDR1 SGHDT and CDR2 YYEEEE. Trimming took 4 bases from V and 4 from J, leaving 11 bases between them. CDR3 protein: CASSPGDSTEAFF. CDR3 nucleotide sequence: TGTGCCAGCAGCCCAGGGGACTCCACTGAAGCTTTCTTT.

The rearrangement joins TRBV7-2 to TRBJ2-4; no reliable D call. The CDR3 is 13 amino acids. The V end was cut by 1 base, the J end by 8 bases, with 9 bases between. Germline CDR1 reads SGHTA; CDR2 reads FQGNSA. CDR3 nucleotide sequence: TGTGCCAGCAGCTTAGAATTAGGGCACATTCAGTACTTC. It is translated as CASSLELGHIQYF.

This clonotype was found a few times. The V call is TRBV7-6, the J call TRBJ1-1, with D possibly being TRBD1 (6 bases). CDR1 and CDR2 from the germline V gene are SGHVS and FNYEAQ. This CDR3 comprises 15 residues. The V end lost 0 bases, the J end lost 3 bases, and 11 bases lay between the germline ends. The CDR3 nucleotides read TGTGCCAGCAGCTTAGCTTGGGGGCCCTACACTGAAGCTTTCTTT. Residues: CASSLAWGPYTEAFF.

This clonotype has only a few counts. The rearrangement links TRBV7-9 to TRBJ1-1, with D possibly matching TRBD1 (6 bases). Germline lookup yields CDR1 SEHNR and CDR2 FQNEAQ (reference sequence). The CDR3 has 15 residues. The V end was cut by 4 bases, the J end by 5 bases, with 17 bases between. For the CDR3, the DNA is TGTGCCAGCAGCTCCCGACAACAGGGAGTAACTGAAGCTTTCTTT. Translation: CASSSRQQGVTEAFF.

The CDR3 DNA sequence: TGCAGTGCTAGAGATTGGCAGGGAATGTCCTACGAGCAGTACTTC. Translated, it gives CSARDWQGMSYEQYF. The V call is TRBV20-1, the J call TRBJ2-7, with TRBD1 as a possible D gene (5 bases). The V gene's germline CDR1 is DFQATT and CDR2 SNEGSKA (reference sequence). V lost 0 bases, J lost 1 base, and 13 bases lay in between. This CDR3 is 15 amino acids long.

A few counts support this clonotype. The chain employs TRBV2 and TRBJ2-7, with D tentatively TRBD2 (6 bases). Deletions cut 1 base from V and 2 bases from J, with 12 bases between. CDR1 and CDR2 from the germline V gene are SNHLY and FYNNEI. CDR3 size: 15 residues. CDR3 region: CASSEGGGGTYEQYF. CDR3 DNA sequence: TGTGCCAGCAGTGAAGGTGGGGGAGGAACCTACGAGCAGTACTTC.

The chain employs TRBV2 and TRBJ1-2; no clear D gene. The CDR3 spans 12 residues. Trimming left V 4 bases short and J 6 bases short, with 9 bases between. Germline V lookup: CDR1 SNHLY, CDR2 FYNNEI. CDR3 in amino acids: CASSVAEDGYTF. The CDR3 DNA reads as TGTGCCAGCAGTGTGGCTGAGGATGGCTACACCTTC.

V usage is TRBV7-3 and J usage is TRBJ2-7; 8 bases agree with TRBD2. The CDR3 sequence is 16 residues long. V was pared by 2 bases and J by 2 bases, with 8 bases of the junction left unmatched. CDR1 and CDR2 from the germline V gene are SGHTA and FQGTGA. CDR3 DNA: TGTGCCAGCAGCTTATGGTCGGGAGGGGACGCCTACGAGCAGTACTTC. Amino acid sequence: CASSLWSGGDAYEQYF.

Notes on this clonotype: Given the absence of the conserved phenylalanine or tryptophan at the CDR3 end, a read error is likely. The chain carries TRBV12-3 or TRBV12-4 and TRBJ1-2; D remains unclear. The germline V and J ends were trimmed by 1 base and 6 bases, with 3 bases remaining between them. The CDR3 covers 11 residues. The CDR3, as DNA: TGTGCCAGCAGTTTAGGGGATGGCTACACCCTC. Translation gives CASSLGDGYTL.

The J gene is TRBJ1-2, the V gene TRBV20-1; D is perhaps TRBD1 (6 bases). Germline lookup yields CDR1 DFQATT and CDR2 SNEGSKA (reference sequence). V was trimmed by 5 bases and J by 6 bases, leaving 16 bases between them. This CDR3 comprises 13 residues. The CDR3, as DNA: TGCAGTGCTGGGCCCGGGGGCCTGAATGGCTACACCTTC. It codes for CSAGPGGLNGYTF.

This clonotype was detected a few times. The V and J genes are TRBV12-3 or TRBV12-4 and TRBJ2-3; TRBD2 is a possible D gene (5 bases). This CDR3 spans 16 amino acids. V lost 7 bases and J 4 bases, leaving 21 bases between the germline ends. The CDR3 region is CASNPTEVTFPDTQYF. In DNA, the CDR3 is TGTGCCAGCAACCCCACGGAGGTAACCTTCCCAGATACGCAGTATTTT.

This chain links TRBV29-1 with TRBJ1-1; maybe TRBD1 (5 bases). Germline V gene sequence: CDR1 SQVTM, CDR2 ANQGSEA. The CDR3 length is 15 residues. V lost 5 bases to trimming and J lost 0 bases, with 16 bases between them. CDR3 region: CSVHRDSIMNTEAFF. CDR3 nucleotide sequence: TGCAGCGTTCACCGCGACAGTATCATGAACACTGAAGCTTTCTTT.

V and J are TRBV27 and TRBJ2-3; D is possibly TRBD2 (5 bases). The CDR3 has 16 residues. Germline CDR1 MNHEY, CDR2 SMNVEV (reference sequence). V lost 3 bases to trimming and J lost 2 bases, with 15 bases between them. This chain's CDR3 is CASSLLLGLATDTQYF. In DNA, the CDR3 is TGTGCCAGCAGTTTGCTCCTGGGTCTAGCCACAGATACGCAGTATTTT.

This clonotype has only a few counts. The V call is TRBV28, the J call TRBJ1-1, with D possibly being TRBD1 (5 bases). Trimming removed 7 bases at V and 4 bases at J, with 16 bases between. In germline, CDR1 is MDHEN, CDR2 SYDVKM. There are 14 residues in the CDR3. CDR3 loop: CASTGPGLGTEAFF. CDR3 DNA sequence: TGTGCCAGCACAGGACCGGGGCTGGGCACTGAAGCTTTCTTT. The full variable domain, rest sourced from reference TRBV28 and TRBJ1-1, is DVKVTQSSRYLVKRTGEKVFLECVQDMDHENMFWYRQDPGLGLRLIYFSYDVKMKEKGDIPEGYSVSREKKERFSLILESASTNQTSMYLCASTGPGLGTEAFFGQGTRLTVV.

J is TRBJ2-6 and V is TRBV15; unclear D gene. There are 15 residues in the CDR3. Trimming left V 5 bases short and J 0 bases short, with 8 bases between. Germline CDR1 and CDR2: LNHNV and YYDKDF (reference sequence). The DNA for the CDR3 is TGTGCCACCAGCCCCCGGGCCTCTGGGGCCAACGTCCTGACTTTC. Residues: CATSPRASGANVLTF.

The chain has TRBV25-1 and TRBJ1-2; weak D call: TRBD1 (6 bases). Germline values: CDR1 MGHDK, CDR2 SYGVNS. Trimming shortened V by 2 bases and J by 7 bases, and 11 bases separated the two germline ends. The CDR3 totals 13 residues. The CDR3 DNA follows: TGTGCCAGCAGTGAACAAACAGGGTCTGGCTACACCTTC. It encodes CASSEQTGSGYTF.

As for this clonotype: No conserved phenylalanine or tryptophan is present at the end of the CDR3, so a read error is the likely explanation. The DNA is left out, because the CDR3 cannot be placed on it with certainty; the CDR3 is given as TCRdb lists it. V usage is TRBV7-9 and J usage is TRBJ1-4; the DNA was not used to check the table's D call, TRBD1. The CDR3 comprises 14 residues, both ends counted. CDR1 and CDR2 (germline): SEHNR, FQNEAQ (reference sequence). The CDR3 spells CASSFSETHPGVFL.

This clonotype was seen more than once but under ten times. V and J are TRBV2 and TRBJ2-7; D possibly matches TRBD1 or TRBD2 (5 bases each). Germline assignment: CDR1 SNHLY and CDR2 FYNNEI. The length of the CDR3 is 15 residues. Trimming left V 7 bases short and J 7 bases short, with 23 bases between. CDR3 loop: CASIFIKPGPGEQYF. The CDR3 coding sequence is TGTGCCAGCATTTTCATCAAACCGGGACCTGGGGAGCAGTACTTC.

This clonotype appeared a single time. The chain has TRBV6-1 and TRBJ1-1, with unresolved D. The CDR3 sequence is 10 residues long. From germline, CDR1 is MNHNS and CDR2 SASEGT. V lost 8 bases and J 11 bases, leaving 12 bases between the germline ends. This chain's CDR3 is CASLLGAAFF. The DNA of the CDR3 is TGTGCCAGCTTGCTGGGAGCGGCTTTCTTT.

The V and J genes are TRBV29-1 and TRBJ1-2; 7 bases are a match to TRBD1. V lost 7 bases to trimming and J lost 5 bases; unmatched junction nucleotides: 10. Germline assignment: CDR1 SQVTM and CDR2 ANQGSEA. CDR3 length equals 13 residues. The CDR3 region has the DNA TGCAGCGCACCGACCGGGACAGATTATGGCTACACCTTC. Amino acid sequence: CSAPTGTDYGYTF.

This clonotype was counted a few times. The CDR3 reads CASSLGPHTETQYF. The CDR3 nucleotides read TGCGCCAGCAGCTTGGGGCCCCATACCGAGACCCAGTACTTC. This chain joins TRBV5-1 and TRBJ2-5; no reliable D call. Germline CDR1 is SGHRS and CDR2 is YFSETQ. V lost 0 bases and J lost 5, with 11 bases in between. This CDR3 region has 14 residues.

V usage is TRBV27 and J usage is TRBJ2-5; 7 bases are shared with TRBD2. The J call may be in error: the DNA end matches TRBJ2-7 better. This CDR3 is built from 17 residues. The germline V gene has CDR1 MNHEY and CDR2 SMNVEV (reference sequence). CDR3 sequence reads: CASSLSLATSLNYEQYF. CDR3 coding DNA: TGTGCCAGCAGTTTATCTTTGGCGACTAGCCTGAACTACGAGCAGTACTTC.

J is TRBJ2-7 and V is TRBV19, with TRBD1 matching over 9 bases. V lost 8 bases, J lost 6 bases, and 8 bases stayed unmatched. This CDR3 is built from 13 residues. Germline V gene data show CDR1 as LNHDA and CDR2 as SQIVND (reference sequence). The CDR3 here is CASGGQGTGEQYF. The CDR3 nucleotides are TGTGCCAGTGGGGGACAGGGAACCGGCGAGCAGTACTTC.